The sequence of this TCR beta chain was determined in a study of response to subunit inactivated influenza vaccine. This clonotype was detected a few times. Its matching antigen is unknown. The CDR3 has 14 amino acids. Germline values: CDR1 SGHAT, CDR2 FQNNGV. Germline trimming cut 5 bases from V and 2 bases from J; bases unmatched to any gene: 4. TCRdb re-analysed the RT-PCR reads in MiXCR, keeping a single row per CDR3 protein. This table has 150,000 or so distinct CDR3 sequences, about a tenth appearing once. Study results and caveats: Few new T cells, the authors suggested, are recruited by each seasonal influenza vaccination.

The gene calls are TRBV11-2 and TRBJ2-7; TRBD2 agrees at 9 bases. The clonotype originates from a man aged 50 to 60 who received an inactivated influenza vaccine. The sample here was non-naive T cells sorted from PBMCs, taken more than 35 days after vaccination. The CDR3 DNA reads TGTGCCAGCAGCCTAGCGGGGACAGCCTACGAGCAGTACTTC. Its protein is CASSLAGTAYEQYF.